This T cell receptor beta chain came from a study of brain T cells in children with intractable seizures. The time point: blood from clinic visit 5 months post-surgery; TSC patient then seizure free. Surgery cases with the highest brain T cell transcript signatures were chosen for sequencing. Patients received at least one anti-epileptic drug before surgery. Data came from immunoSEQ multiplex PCR; TCRdb stores just in-frame clones and leaves some out. The sample contains about 340,000 clones, 93% of which appear only once. CDR1 is SGHRS and CDR2 is YFSETQ in the germline V gene. The CDR3 spans 13 residues. Trimming took 4 bases from V and 0 from J, leaving 7 bases between them.

The receptor comes from a boy less than two years old with tuberous sclerosis and intractable seizures. This sample comprised peripheral blood, obtained 4 to 5 months after surgery. The J gene is TRBJ1-2, the V gene TRBV5-1; maybe TRBD1 (6 bases). The DNA of the CDR3 is TGCGCCAGCAGCCGGGACACTAACTATGGCTACACCTTC. This translates into CASSRDTNYGYTF.